A single sample is the source of the 7 T cell receptor beta chains below, sequenced in a study of technical replicates of blood from a few donors. Sequencing was performed with immunoSEQ multiplex PCR; in TCRdb, only in-frame clones are kept and a portion is missing. The sample consists of about 82,000 clones, around 90% of them appearing once. Input material: T cells isolated from PBMCs. The receptors here all came from a human donor in good health.

The chain joins TRBV10-2 to TRBJ2-7; 11 bases are shared with TRBD2. With 8 bases clipped from V and 4 bases from J, the junction kept 4 bases outside the gene matches. Germline V CDR1 and CDR2: WSHSY, SAAADI. CDR3 length equals 13 residues. The CDR3 is CASSTSGSYEQYF. CDR3 sequence (DNA): TGCGCCAGCTCAACTAGCGGGAGTTACGAGCAGTACTTC.

The rearrangement links TRBV9 to TRBJ1-2; unclear D gene. This CDR3 comprises 14 residues. Trimming removed 0 bases from V and 4 bases from J, with 10 bases in between. CDR1 SGDLS and CDR2 YYNGEE come from the germline V gene. This CDR3 reads CASSVGGVSYGYTF. Here the CDR3 DNA reads TGTGCCAGCAGCGTAGGTGGAGTCTCCTATGGCTACACCTTC. Using reference TRBV9 and TRBJ1-2 for the parts outside the CDR3, the full variable domain is DSGVTQTPKHLITATGQRVTLRCSPRSGDLSVYWYQQSLDQGLQFLIQYYNGEERAKGNILERFSAQQFPDLHSELNLSSLELGDSALYFCASSVGGVSYGYTFGSGTRLTVV.

The gene calls are TRBV30 and TRBJ1-5; 10 bases fit TRBD1. CDR1 GTSNPN and CDR2 SVGIG come from the germline V gene (reference sequence). Trimming removed 2 bases from V and 7 bases from J; junction bases left unmatched: 8. There are 15 residues in the CDR3. CDR3 DNA: TGTGCCTGGAGTTTGGGACAGGGGTACTTACAGCCCCAGCATTTT. This translates into CAWSLGQGYLQPQHF.

This chain connects TRBV15 to TRBJ1-2, with D possibly matching TRBD1 (6 bases). The CDR3 has 17 residues. In germline, CDR1 is LNHNV, CDR2 YYDKDF (reference sequence). V was clipped by 0 bases and J by 8 bases, with 22 bases between them. Here the CDR3 DNA reads TGTGCCACCAGCAGAGATCGCGGGGGGCCGTTTAACAGGGGCTACACCTTC. Amino acids: CATSRDRGGPFNRGYTF. Combining the CDR3 with reference TRBV15 and TRBJ1-2 gives the whole variable domain DAMVIQNPRYQVTQFGKPVTLSCSQTLNHNVMYWYQQKSSQAPKLLFHYYDKDFNNEADTPDNFQSRRPNTSFCFLDIRSPGLGDTAMYLCATSRDRGGPFNRGYTFGSGTRLTVV.

The V gene is TRBV19, the J gene TRBJ1-5, with TRBD1 identical over 7 bases. Germline CDR1 reads LNHDA; CDR2 reads SQIVND (reference sequence). CDR3 length: 15 residues. V was pared by 5 bases and J by 3 bases, with 7 bases of the junction left unmatched. The CDR3 bases are TGTGCCAGTAGTTTCCAGAGGGGGCTCAATCAGCCCCAGCATTTT. Protein product: CASSFQRGLNQPQHF. Using reference TRBV19 and TRBJ1-5 for the parts outside the CDR3, the full variable domain is DGGITQSPKYLFRKEGQNVTLSCEQNLNHDAMYWYRQDPGQGLRLIYYSQIVNDFQKGDIAEGYSVSREKKESFPLTVTSAQKNPTAFYLCASSFQRGLNQPQHFGDGTRLSIL.

The V and J genes are TRBV12-5 and TRBJ2-2, with 7 bases matching TRBD1. Germline V gives CDR1 LGHNT, CDR2 FRNRAP. The V and J ends lost 8 bases and 1 base, in that order; junction bases with no gene match: 4. The CDR3 sequence is 14 residues long. The CDR3 coding sequence is TGTGCTAGTACCTGGGACAGGAACACCGGGGAGCTGTTTTTT. This encodes CASTWDRNTGELFF.

This chain connects TRBV11-2 to TRBJ2-7; TRBD2 agrees at 9 bases. From germline, CDR1 is SGHAT and CDR2 FQNNGV. This CDR3 region has 16 residues. V shed 1 base and J 2 bases; nucleotides not matched to a gene: 6. The CDR3 DNA reads as TGTGCCAGCAGCTTAGTACCAGCGGGGGGTACCTACGAGCAGTACTTC. Translation: CASSLVPAGGTYEQYF.